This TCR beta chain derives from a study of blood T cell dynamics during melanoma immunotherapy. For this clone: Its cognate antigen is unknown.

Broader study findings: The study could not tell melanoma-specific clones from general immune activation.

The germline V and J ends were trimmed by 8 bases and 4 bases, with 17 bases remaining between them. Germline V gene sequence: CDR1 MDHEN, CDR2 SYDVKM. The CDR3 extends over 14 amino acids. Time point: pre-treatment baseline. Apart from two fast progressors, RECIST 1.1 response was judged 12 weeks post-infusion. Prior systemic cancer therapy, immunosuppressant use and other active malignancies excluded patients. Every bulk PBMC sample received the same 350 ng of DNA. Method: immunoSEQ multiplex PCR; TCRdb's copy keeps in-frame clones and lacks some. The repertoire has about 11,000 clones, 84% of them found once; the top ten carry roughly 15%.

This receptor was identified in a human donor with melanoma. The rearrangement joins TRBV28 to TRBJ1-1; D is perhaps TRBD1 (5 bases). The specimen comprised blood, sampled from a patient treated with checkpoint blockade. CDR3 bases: TGTGCCAGCCTCCTCAGGGTGAGGGGCACTGAAGCTTTCTTT. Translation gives CASLLRVRGTEAFF.